This T cell receptor (beta chain) was profiled in a study of neoadjuvant nivolumab and ipilimumab in lung cancer. Overall study findings and caveats: TCR clonality did not significantly correlate with pathologic tumor regression. From pretherapy to surgery, tumor richness and clonality rose with dual therapy. Compared with tumor-adjacent uninvolved lung, resected tumors showed greater richness and clonality. Blood richness before therapy tracked richness in tumors resected after neoadjuvant therapy.

A remark on this clone: Its cognate antigen is unknown.

The CDR3 runs to 11 residues. The V gene's germline CDR1 is LNHDA and CDR2 SQIVND (reference sequence). Between the trimmed V and J ends, which lost 5 bases and 8 bases, there was a span of 9 bases. Some clones are missing from TCRdb's copy, which holds only in-frame ones; the method was immunoSEQ multiplex PCR. Of approximately 31,000 clones in the sample, around nine tenths were seen once. The source is an adult with non-small cell lung cancer. The source material was peripheral blood, sampled after neoadjuvant nivolumab, alone or with ipilimumab, at or shortly before surgery. The chain is built from TRBV19 and TRBJ1-1; D is ambiguous. Written as DNA, the CDR3 is TGTGCCAGTAGTTGGGCAGAAGAAGCTTTCTTT. Translation gives CASSWAEEAFF.